This T cell receptor (beta chain) was retrieved from a study of blood T cell repertoires in COVID-19. The overall study: Nucleic acid was either cDNA or gDNA, and it came from T cells, B-cell-depleted T cells, or PBMCs.

The germline V gene encodes CDR1 SGHRS and CDR2 YFSETQ. CDR3 length equals 13 residues. V was pared by 4 bases and J by 2 bases, with 3 bases of the junction left unmatched. In terms of age and location, participants ranged from roughly 18 to 89 years and lived in around 22 US areas. Participants reported their clinical history, and cohort assignment relied on those reports. Resolution of symptoms, clearance, or two negative PCRs was present in recovered Cohort 3 donors. The assay was immunoSEQ multiplex PCR, and TCRdb's table has in-frame clones only and misses some. Of approximately 170,000 clones in the sample, approximately 91% were seen once.

This receptor was identified in a woman aged 18-29 years who had recovered from COVID-19. J is TRBJ2-7 and V is TRBV5-1; 7 nucleotides agree with TRBD2. The sample taken for sequencing was PBMCs or T cells enriched from blood (not recorded which). The CDR3 is CASSRGSPYEQYF. The CDR3 DNA sequence: TGCGCCAGCAGCCGCGGGAGTCCCTACGAGCAGTACTTC.